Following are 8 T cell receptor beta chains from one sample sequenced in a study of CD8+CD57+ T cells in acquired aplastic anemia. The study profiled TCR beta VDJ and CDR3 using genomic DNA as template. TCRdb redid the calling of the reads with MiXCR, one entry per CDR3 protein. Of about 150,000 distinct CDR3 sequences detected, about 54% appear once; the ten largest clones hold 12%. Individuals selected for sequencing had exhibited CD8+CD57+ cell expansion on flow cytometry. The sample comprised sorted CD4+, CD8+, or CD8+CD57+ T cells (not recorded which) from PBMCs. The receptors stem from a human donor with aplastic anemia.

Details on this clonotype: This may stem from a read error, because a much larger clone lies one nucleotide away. The CDR3 bases are TGTGCCGGCAGGGGTGCGGTCTATGGCTACACCTTC. Translated: CAGRGAVYGYTF. The chain joins TRBV6-2 or TRBV6-3 to TRBJ1-2, with D maybe TRBD1 (6 bases). Germline V CDR1 and CDR2: MNHEY, SVGEGT. This CDR3 has 12 residues.

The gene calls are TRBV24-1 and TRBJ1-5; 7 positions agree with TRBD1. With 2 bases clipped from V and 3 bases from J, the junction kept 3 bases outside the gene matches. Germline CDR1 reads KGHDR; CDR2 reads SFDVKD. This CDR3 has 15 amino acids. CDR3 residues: CATSDSTGVNQPQHF. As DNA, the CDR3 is TGTGCCACCAGTGATTCAACAGGGGTCAATCAGCCCCAGCATTTT.

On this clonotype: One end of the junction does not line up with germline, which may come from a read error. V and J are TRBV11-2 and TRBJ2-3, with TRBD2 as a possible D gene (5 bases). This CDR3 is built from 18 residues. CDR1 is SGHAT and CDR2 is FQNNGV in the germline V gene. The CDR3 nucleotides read TGTGCCGGCAGCTTAGATCTCCGGGCTAGCTCGTCCACAGATACGCAGTATTTT. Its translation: CAGSLDLRASSSTDTQYF.

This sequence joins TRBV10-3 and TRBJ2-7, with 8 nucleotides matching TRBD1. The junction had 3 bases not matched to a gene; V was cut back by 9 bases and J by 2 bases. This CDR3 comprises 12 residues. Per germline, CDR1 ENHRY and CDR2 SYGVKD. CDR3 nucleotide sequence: TGTGCCATTTCGACAGGGGCCTACGAGCAGTACTTC. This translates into CAISTGAYEQYF.

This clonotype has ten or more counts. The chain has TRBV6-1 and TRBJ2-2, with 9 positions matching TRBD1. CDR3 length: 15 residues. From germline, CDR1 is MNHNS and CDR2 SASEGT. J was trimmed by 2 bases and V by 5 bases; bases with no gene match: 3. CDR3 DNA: TGTGCCAGCAGTACGGGACAGGGAAACACCGGGGAGCTGTTTTTT. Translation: CASSTGQGNTGELFF.

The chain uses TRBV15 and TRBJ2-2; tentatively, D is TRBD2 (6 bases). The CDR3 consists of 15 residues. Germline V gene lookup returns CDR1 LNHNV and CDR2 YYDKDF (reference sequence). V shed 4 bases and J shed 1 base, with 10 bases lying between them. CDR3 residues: CATSTLAENTGELFF. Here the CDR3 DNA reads TGTGCCACCAGCACTTTAGCGGAGAACACCGGGGAGCTGTTTTTT.

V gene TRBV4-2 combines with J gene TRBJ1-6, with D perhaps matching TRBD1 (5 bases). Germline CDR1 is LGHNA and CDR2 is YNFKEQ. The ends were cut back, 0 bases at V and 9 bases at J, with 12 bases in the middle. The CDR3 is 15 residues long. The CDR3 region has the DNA TGTGCCAGCAGCCAAGATCAGGGATACTTTTCACCCCTCCACTTT. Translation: CASSQDQGYFSPLHF.

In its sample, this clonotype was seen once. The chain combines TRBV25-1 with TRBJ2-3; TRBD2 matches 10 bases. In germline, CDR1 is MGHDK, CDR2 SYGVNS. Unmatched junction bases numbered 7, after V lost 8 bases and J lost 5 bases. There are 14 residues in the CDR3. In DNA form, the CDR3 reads TGTGCCAGCGAAGCGGGGGGGCAGAGAGATACGCAGTATTTT. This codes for CASEAGGQRDTQYF.